This TCR beta chain was recorded in a study of T cell changes during pregnancy in multiple sclerosis. V gave up 4 bases and J gave up 5 bases; unmatched junction bases: 12. The CDR3 contains 16 residues. Germline CDR1 is SGHRS and CDR2 is YFSETQ. The repertoire was sequenced with immunoSEQ multiplex PCR; TCRdb's copy has only in-frame clones and lacks some. The sample holds approximately 54,000 clones, 75% to 95% seen once. This TCR was recovered from a female donor in good health, enrolled as a control in a pregnancy study. Sequenced here: peripheral blood, sampled after pregnancy. V is TRBV5-1 and J is TRBJ2-5; TRBD1 matches at 9 bases. The DNA of the CDR3 is TGCGCCAGCAGCGACATTCCGGGACAGGGTGCGGAGACCCAGTACTTC. This gives the protein CASSDIPGQGAETQYF.